The clone carrying this TCR beta chain was counted once. The antigen remains unidentified. This may be a read error: a much more frequent sequence differs by one nucleotide. Primed by a sample-barcoded 5' primer and a J-beta primer mix, a second PCR proceeded for 7 to 11 cycles. Every individual sample yielded 2.5 million or more paired-end reads (each containing CDR3). TCRdb analysed the 5' RACE reads with MiXCR anew, one entry per CDR3 protein. This sample has around 690,000 distinct CDR3 sequences, with 58% found just once. These data come from a study of blood T cells in healthy people across ages. Broader study findings: The study regarded diversity estimates from one million T cells as underestimates. Among T cells, TCR beta diversity per million cells dropped roughly linearly as age rose.

Germline V CDR1 and CDR2: ENHRY, SYGVKD. The CDR3 is 14 amino acids. V lost 6 bases and J 1 base, leaving 12 bases between the germline ends. The extraction recovered at least 5.5 micrograms of total RNA per sample. This receptor was taken from a man aged 55-75 years in good health. The chain recombines TRBV10-3 with TRBJ1-1; a weak D match, TRBD1 (6 bases). Input material: blood. CDR3 in DNA: TGTGCCATCAGGGGGGAAGGGGGGAACACTGAAGCTTTCTTT. This sequence encodes CAIRGEGGNTEAFF.